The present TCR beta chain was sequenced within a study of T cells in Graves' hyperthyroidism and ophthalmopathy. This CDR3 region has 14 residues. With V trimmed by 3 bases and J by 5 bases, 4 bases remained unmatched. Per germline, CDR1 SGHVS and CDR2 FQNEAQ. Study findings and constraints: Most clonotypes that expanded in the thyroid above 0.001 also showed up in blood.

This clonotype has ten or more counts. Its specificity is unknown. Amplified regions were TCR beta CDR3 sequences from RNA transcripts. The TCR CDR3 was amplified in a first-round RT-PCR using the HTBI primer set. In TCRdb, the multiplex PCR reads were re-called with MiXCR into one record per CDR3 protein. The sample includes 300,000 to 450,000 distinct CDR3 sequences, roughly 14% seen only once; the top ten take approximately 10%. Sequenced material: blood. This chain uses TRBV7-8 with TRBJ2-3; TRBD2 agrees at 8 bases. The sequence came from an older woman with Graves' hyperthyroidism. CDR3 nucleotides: TGTGCCAGCAGCTTTAAGCGGGAGAGAGATACGCAGTATTTT. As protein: CASSFKRERDTQYF.